Here is one T cell receptor beta chain with its context. Its matching antigen is unknown. This specimen comes from a study of blood T cells in healthy people across ages. Study-level findings and limits: Donor CMV status, an unknown factor, possibly confounded changes in expanded clonotypes.

Per sample, a minimum of 6.5 million PBMCs were isolated. The V end was cut by 2 bases, the J end by 6 bases, with 12 bases between. Germline V gene sequence: CDR1 MNHEY, CDR2 SVGEGT. The CDR3 totals 14 residues. Sample-barcoded 5' priming and a J-beta primer mix drove a second PCR of about 7 to 11 cycles. There were at least 2.5 million CDR3-containing paired-end reads obtained from each sample. TCRdb redid the calling of the 5' RACE reads with MiXCR, one entry per CDR3 protein. The sample records 1,500,000 or so distinct CDR3 sequences, 55% to 75% being singletons. The V gene is TRBV6-2 or TRBV6-3, the J gene TRBJ2-3; TRBD2 might be the D (6 bases). Sequenced sample: blood. This sequence originates from a man aged 18 to 29 in good health. The CDR3 nucleotides read TGTGCCAGCAGTTACAACGCGGGGACGGATACGCAGTATTTT. Its translation is CASSYNAGTDTQYF.